This T cell receptor beta chain was captured by sequencing in a study of technical replicates of blood from a handful of donors. Sequencing used immunoSEQ multiplex PCR; TCRdb keeps in-frame clones, though not all of them. Of roughly 60,000 clones listed, 85% to 90% are singletons. Between the trimmed V and J ends, which lost 2 bases and 6 bases, there was a span of 12 bases. This CDR3 contains 14 residues. CDR1 is LNHDA and CDR2 is SQIVND in the germline V gene (reference sequence). The clonotype originates from a human donor in good health. Some clones in this sample may be carry-over from other donors' samples. The chain couples TRBV19 to TRBJ2-3; tentative D call: TRBD2 (5 bases). Sequenced input: PBMCs. The DNA for the CDR3 is TGTGCCAGTAGTATAAGGCCGGGAATGGATACGCAGTATTTT. It specifies CASSIRPGMDTQYF.